This T cell receptor (beta chain) was recovered during a study of T cells in localized non-small cell lung cancer (dated by TCRdb to 2019 to 2021). Notes on the research overall: T cell repertoires of 200 to 250 early-stage NSCLC patients were analyzed, with tumors being compared against uninvolved tumor-adjacent lungs. The cohort was made up of around 250 treatment-naive NSCLC patients whose localized lung tumors had been resected. Of the NSCLC patients, 120 to 150 were male and about a hundred were female, and the mean age was approximately 66 years.

Concerning this clone: This receptor's antigen is unknown. No much larger clonotype is one base removed from it; base qualities were not supplied.

TCR beta CDR3 regions were sequenced from DNA using the immunoSEQ Assay. The authors' pipeline ran thus. T cell density was computed as TCR beta template counts normalized to usable DNA estimated by amplifying housekeeping genes. Richness was estimated with the preseqR package, extrapolating to 400,000 templates for PBMC samples and 120,000 templates for tissue samples. Clonality was defined by subtracting Pielou's evenness from one. To identify tissue-enriched TCRs, differential abundance testing was run on productive amino-acid clonotypes with a minimum total count of 5 and an alpha of 0.1. The Jaccard Index and the Morisita Overlap Index were used to measure how much the repertoires overlapped between compartments. GLIPH grouped TCR beta CDR3s together with public tetramer-defined viral CDR3s, and a viral motif had to include at least three viral sequences and also show V-gene enrichment. This immuneACCESS table, as held by TCRdb, lists in-frame sequences with V and J called but not all clones. Of the missing ones, under half trace to an unresolved V gene in checked studies; the others have no known cause. The V and J calls and clone size were taken over from that table, and D and trimming were inferred from the DNA. The sample data list around 78,000 clones, and around nine tenths of these were observed just once. Of the sample, 20% to 25% falls within the top ten clones.

Overall study outcomes, separate from this receptor: Because multi-region tumor sequencing was not done, intratumor heterogeneity could not be ruled out. Higher T cell density in blood was associated with longer overall survival, whereas higher clonality in adjacent lung was associated with shorter survival. A median of around 57 of the top 100 tumor clones turned up in the paired uninvolved adjacent lung, and 28 of those clones also ranked among the top 100 of that same adjacent lung. Because the study design was exploratory, TCR variables were selected using unadjusted p-values without false-discovery rate correction. Uninvolved tumor-adjacent lung showed the highest T cell clonality, higher than tumor, which suggests more focused antigenic responses in the uninvolved tumor-adjacent lung.

At diagnosis, peripheral blood, uninvolved tumor-adjacent lung and tumor were collected and stored as a combination of fresh-frozen and FFPE material. Blood samples were analyzed as peripheral blood mononuclear cells for TCR repertoire profiling. Inclusive of the bounding cysteine and phenylalanine, the CDR3 is 14 residues long. The only DNA kept is the CDR3, 42 bases in frame from the first base. Trimming takes 4 bases from V and 7 bases from J, and the germline ends sit 17 bases apart. The germline V gene gives CDR1 as MGHRA and CDR2 as YSYEKL. The sequencing used peripheral blood, collected before any cancer treatment. The clonotype originates from a woman aged 35 to 69 with stage I squamous cell lung carcinoma. Recombination connected TRBV4-1 to TRBJ2-7; TRBD2 could be the D gene, as 6 bases match. The sequenced DNA is TGCGCCAGCAGCCTCGCGGGGACTGGGGAGGAGCAGTACTTC. This translates into CASSLAGTGEEQYF.